The clone carrying this T cell receptor (beta chain) was seen just once. The study separated CD4+ cells into CD45RA+ naive and CD45RA-negative memory subsets. The data originate from a study of shared clonotypes between healthy human individuals. Assay used: immunoSEQ multiplex PCR; TCRdb lists only in-frame clones, some missing. The sample comprises some 2,100,000 clones, under 97% of which are singletons, and roughly 0.13% rests with the top ten. The V gene end was trimmed by 2 bases and the J gene end by 2 bases; junction bases not matched to a gene: 2. The CDR3 covers 16 residues. Per germline, CDR1 SGHTA and CDR2 FQGTGA.

The sample was naive CD4+ T cells sorted from blood. The subset here: CD45RA+ positively selected. The TCR sequence derives from a man younger than 35 in good health. The chain employs TRBV7-3 and TRBJ2-3; 12 bases are a match to TRBD2. The CDR3 DNA sequence: TGTGCCAGCAGCTTAGGACTAGCGGGGAACACAGATACGCAGTATTTT. Encoded protein: CASSLGLAGNTDTQYF.